A selection of T cell receptor beta chains follows, all from one sample in a study of T cells after yellow fever vaccination. Via MiXCR, TCRdb re-called the 5' RACE reads, giving one row per CDR3 protein. The sample contains more than 80,000 distinct CDR3 sequences, around 5.8% of which appear only once. The sequences come from CD8+ T cells sorted from PBMCs, collected 10 days after the yellow fever booster vaccination. The source is a man aged 18 to 30 who received the YFV17D yellow fever vaccine. The CDR3 runs from the conserved cysteine through the conserved F or W. The D gene is left open where the match is weak. Expanded clones are given a class, and other clones once, few, many or no size at all.

cdr3_aa	cdr3_nt	v_call	j_call	clone_size	d_call
CASSLVPEGLENQPQHF	TGTGCCAGCAGCTTAGTCCCAGAGGGATTAGAGAATCAGCCCCAGCATTTT	TRBV7-2	TRBJ1-5	few	.
CASSYELAADTQYF	TGTGCCAGCAGTTATGAGCTAGCGGCAGATACGCAGTATTTT	TRBV27	TRBJ2-3	many	TRBD2
CASSQQGSYEQYF	TGTGCCAGCAGCCAACAGGGCTCCTACGAGCAGTACTTC	TRBV7-9	TRBJ2-7	.	.
CASSQQVNQPQHF	TGCGCCAGCAGCCAACAGGTCAATCAGCCCCAGCATTTT	TRBV4-1	TRBJ1-5	once	.
CASSINTWGDYTF	TGTGCCAGTAGTATCAACACCTGGGGTGACTACACCTTC	TRBV19	TRBJ1-2	few	.
CASSIDLGAQGETQYF	TGTGCCAGCAGCATCGACCTGGGGGCCCAAGGAGAGACCCAGTACTTC	TRBV11-2	TRBJ2-5	few	.
CASSSVLDTRTEAFF	TGTGCCAGCAGTTCCGTCCTTGACACCCGCACTGAAGCTTTCTTT	TRBV12-3/TRBV12-4	TRBJ1-1	.	.
CASSQATDSYNEQFF	TGCGCCAGCAGCCAAGCTACGGACTCTTACAATGAGCAGTTCTTC	TRBV4-1	TRBJ2-1	.	.
CASSVDYRDTQYF	TGTGCCAGCAGTGTGGACTATCGGGATACGCAGTATTTT	TRBV6-4	TRBJ2-3	few	.
CASSPGQLAKNIQYF	TGCGCCAGCAGCCCGGGACAGCTAGCCAAAAACATTCAGTACTTC	TRBV4-3	TRBJ2-4	.	TRBD1
CASSPNGLATYNEQFF	TGTGCCAGCAGCCCTAACGGTCTAGCGACCTACAATGAGCAGTTCTTC	TRBV7-3	TRBJ2-1	many	.
CASSVVDGLREQYF	TGTGCCAGCAGCGTGGTGGACGGTCTTCGGGAGCAGTACTTC	TRBV11-2	TRBJ2-7	.	.
CSGGQPDGETQYF	TGCAGCGGGGGACAGCCAGACGGAGAGACCCAGTACTTC	TRBV29-1	TRBJ2-5	few	TRBD1
CASSLIPRGGELFF	TGTGCCAGCAGTTTAATACCGCGGGGTGGGGAGCTGTTTTTT	TRBV12-3/TRBV12-4	TRBJ2-2	.	.
CSAQTGGSETQYF	TGCAGCGCCCAGACGGGGGGGTCGGAGACCCAGTACTTC	TRBV29-1	TRBJ2-5	.	TRBD2
CASTLGLTYGYTF	TGTGCCAGCACCCTGGGCCTGACTTATGGCTACACCTTC	TRBV6-5	TRBJ1-2	.	.
CSARVWALGYTF	TGCAGTGCTAGAGTATGGGCGTTGGGCTACACCTTC	TRBV20-1	TRBJ1-2	few	.
CASTPHEGFGETQYF	TGTGCCAGCACCCCGCACGAAGGGTTCGGAGAGACCCAGTACTTC	TRBV12-3/TRBV12-4	TRBJ2-5	.	.
CAITPDSYNEQFF	TGTGCCATCACACCGGACAGTTACAATGAGCAGTTCTTC	TRBV10-3	TRBJ2-1	many	.
CASSLVGDEQYF	TGTGCCAGCAGTTTAGTAGGAGACGAGCAGTACTTC	TRBV12-3/TRBV12-4	TRBJ2-7	many	.
CASSLAPDRAFSYEQYF	TGTGCCAGCAGTTTAGCCCCTGACAGGGCCTTCTCCTACGAGCAGTACTTC	TRBV12-3/TRBV12-4	TRBJ2-7	.	TRBD1
CASSVRTSGGLREQFF	TGTGCCAGCAGTGTCCGGACTAGCGGGGGTTTGAGGGAGCAGTTCTTC	TRBV2	TRBJ2-1	.	TRBD2
CASSLWAMNTEAFF	TGTGCCAGCAGCTTATGGGCTATGAACACTGAAGCTTTCTTT	TRBV7-9	TRBJ1-1	.	.
CASSLGPFGEQYF	TGTGCCAGCAGCTTGGGACCTTTCGGCGAGCAGTACTTC	TRBV7-6	TRBJ2-7	.	.
CASSLALRTGGLNEQFF	TGCGCCAGCAGCTTGGCGCTAAGGACAGGGGGCCTCAATGAGCAGTTCTTC	TRBV5-1	TRBJ2-1	few	TRBD1
CASSQVAGGTDTQYF	TGTGCCAGCAGCCAAGTTGCAGGGGGGACAGATACGCAGTATTTT	TRBV4-2	TRBJ2-3	.	.
CASSMWSGGLGGELFF	TGTGCCAGTAGTATGTGGAGCGGGGGCTTGGGCGGGGAGCTGTTTTTT	TRBV19	TRBJ2-2	.	TRBD2
CASSQNGGATYNEQFF	TGTGCCAGCAGCCAAAATGGGGGTGCAACATACAATGAGCAGTTCTTC	TRBV11-2	TRBJ2-1	many	.
CASSQRPLDSPLHF	TGCGCCAGCAGCCAACGGCCCCTCGATTCACCCCTCCACTTT	TRBV4-1	TRBJ1-6	.	.
CAQQGAGEAFF	TGTGCCCAGCAGGGTGCTGGTGAAGCTTTCTTT	TRBV6-5	TRBJ1-1	.	.
CASSLIDSGYGYTF	TGTGCCAGCAGCTTAATAGACAGCGGCTATGGCTACACCTTC	TRBV7-2	TRBJ1-2	few	.
CASSFLAGNTGELFF	TGTGCCAGCAGTTTTTTGGCGGGGAACACCGGGGAGCTGTTTTTT	TRBV12-3/TRBV12-4	TRBJ2-2	.	.